A single sample is the source of the 21 T cell receptor beta chains below, sequenced in a study of cytomegalovirus exposure and HLA in healthy donors. The primer mix had 60 Vbeta and 13 Jbeta primers. Assay used: immunoSEQ multiplex PCR; TCRdb lists only in-frame clones, some missing. The table has about 120,000 clones, around 60% seen once. The sequenced material came from PBMCs. These receptors all come from a man aged 35 to 55 in good health and CMV-seropositive.

This clone was found a few times. V is TRBV29-1 and J is TRBJ2-2; TRBD2 matches at 8 bases. The CDR3 totals 16 residues. Trimming at V came to 2 bases and at J to 6 bases, leaving 11 bases not matched to a gene. Germline loops: CDR1 SQVTM, CDR2 ANQGSEA. The CDR3 is CSVEYLAGPVSGELFF. In DNA form, the CDR3 reads TGCAGCGTTGAATACCTAGCGGGCCCCGTCTCCGGGGAGCTGTTTTTT.

CDR3 DNA sequence: TGCAGCGCCACGCCAGGGCGCAATCAGCCCCAGCATTTT. Translated: CSATPGRNQPQHF. The chain joins TRBV29-1 to TRBJ1-5, with D possibly being TRBD1 (5 bases). Trimming left V 7 bases short and J 2 bases short, with 12 bases between. The CDR3 contains 13 residues. The germline CDR1 and CDR2 sequences are SQVTM and ANQGSEA. Drawing the rest from reference TRBV29-1 and TRBJ1-5, the complete variable domain is SAVISQKPSRDICQRGTSLTIQCQVDSQVTMMFWYRQQPGQSLTLIATANQGSEATYESGFVIDKFPISRPNLTFSTLTVSNMSPEDSSIYLCSATPGRNQPQHFGDGTRLSIL.

V usage is TRBV27 and J usage is TRBJ2-2; 13 bases line up with TRBD2. CDR1 is MNHEY and CDR2 is SMNVEV in the germline V gene (reference sequence). Trimming removed 5 bases from V and 6 bases from J; junction bases left unmatched: 6. CDR3 size: 16 residues. CDR3: CASSNRLAGGPGELFF. The CDR3 DNA follows: TGTGCCAGCAGTAACCGACTAGCGGGGGGCCCCGGGGAGCTGTTTTTT.

V gene TRBV6-1 combines with J gene TRBJ2-7; D may be TRBD2 (7 bases). Germline-derived CDR1 and CDR2 are MNHNS and SASEGT. The V gene lost 2 bases and the J gene lost 3 bases, with 20 bases spanning the gap. The CDR3 covers 17 residues. The CDR3, as DNA: TGTGCCAGCAGTGAAATTTCTGGGGGGGCGTTTCTCTACGAGCAGTACTTC. It specifies CASSEISGGAFLYEQYF.

The genes are TRBV23-1 and TRBJ1-5; 7 bases fit TRBD1. TRBV23-1 belongs to the ORF category, with a function that is uncertain. Unmatched junction bases numbered 9, after V lost 4 bases and J lost 3 bases. CDR3 length equals 16 residues. DNA for the CDR3: TGCGCCAGCAGTCCAGTGACAGGGCCCTACAATCAGCCCCAGCATTTT. Translating it yields CASSPVTGPYNQPQHF.

This clone has only one observation. This rearrangement joins TRBV9 to TRBJ2-7; 10 positions agree with TRBD1. Looked up from germline, CDR1 is SGDLS and CDR2 is YYNGEE. CDR3 size: 14 residues. Trimming removed 3 bases from V and 7 bases from J; junction bases left unmatched: 7. The CDR3 nucleotides read TGTGCCAGCAGCGAGGGACAGGGGCAATGGGAGCAGTACTTC. It specifies CASSEGQGQWEQYF. Variable domain in full (rest from reference TRBV9 and TRBJ2-7): DSGVTQTPKHLITATGQRVTLRCSPRSGDLSVYWYQQSLDQGLQFLIQYYNGEERAKGNILERFSAQQFPDLHSELNLSSLELGDSALYFCASSEGQGQWEQYFGPGTRLTVT.

The chain links TRBV30 to TRBJ1-2; no clear D gene. Deletions cut 5 bases from V and 0 bases from J, with 19 bases between. CDR3 length: 16 amino acids. Germline V gene lookup returns CDR1 GTSNPN and CDR2 SVGIG (reference sequence). The CDR3 protein is CAWEQNYHLTNYGYTF. The CDR3 DNA follows: TGTGCCTGGGAACAGAATTATCATCTTACTAACTATGGCTACACCTTC.

This clone appeared a few times. The V call is TRBV5-1, the J call TRBJ2-6, with 7 positions matching TRBD1. V lost 3 bases, J lost 0 bases, and 3 bases stayed unmatched. The CDR3 is 16 amino acids. Germline lookup yields CDR1 SGHRS and CDR2 YFSETQ. CDR3 protein: CASSWGQYSGANVLTF. The CDR3 nucleotides are TGCGCCAGCAGCTGGGGACAGTACTCTGGGGCCAACGTCCTGACTTTC.

The V call is TRBV4-2, the J call TRBJ2-3; 9 positions agree with TRBD2. The germline V gene has CDR1 LGHNA and CDR2 YNFKEQ. Germline trimming cut 4 bases from V and 8 bases from J; bases unmatched to any gene: 7. The CDR3 contains 14 residues. The CDR3 sequence is CASSPTVAGATQYF. The CDR3, as DNA: TGTGCCAGCAGCCCAACTGTAGCGGGAGCTACGCAGTATTTT.

This chain connects TRBV11-3 to TRBJ2-3; 12 bases map to TRBD2. CDR1 SGHNT and CDR2 YENEEA come from the germline V gene. The CDR3 is 15 residues long. V gave up 5 bases and J gave up 4 bases; unmatched junction bases: 4. The CDR3 sequence is CASSPGLAGPDTQYF. The CDR3 region has the DNA TGTGCCAGCAGCCCGGGACTAGCGGGCCCAGATACGCAGTATTTT.

V gene TRBV19 combines with J gene TRBJ1-5; D not resolved. CDR1 and CDR2 from the germline V gene are LNHDA and SQIVND (reference sequence). The CDR3 is 15 residues long. The ends were cut back, 6 bases at V and 0 bases at J, with 12 bases in the middle. Written as DNA, the CDR3 is TGTGCCAGTAGAAGGCAGGTTTATAGCAATCAGCCCCAGCATTTT. It codes for CASRRQVYSNQPQHF. Complete variable domain (other parts from reference TRBV19 and TRBJ1-5): DGGITQSPKYLFRKEGQNVTLSCEQNLNHDAMYWYRQDPGQGLRLIYYSQIVNDFQKGDIAEGYSVSREKKESFPLTVTSAQKNPTAFYLCASRRQVYSNQPQHFGDGTRLSIL.

The rearrangement joins TRBV5-4 to TRBJ2-3, with D hard to call. From germline, CDR1 is SGHNT and CDR2 YYREEE (reference sequence). CDR3 length: 17 residues. Between the trimmed V and J ends, which lost 3 bases and 3 bases, there was a span of 20 bases. DNA for the CDR3: TGTGCCAGCAGCTCCGACGGATCCGCAGGCAGGACAGATACGCAGTATTTT. It is translated as CASSSDGSAGRTDTQYF.

V gene TRBV2 combines with J gene TRBJ2-3, with 7 bases fitting TRBD2. J gave up 7 bases and V 8 bases, and 12 bases lay outside the gene matches. Germline CDR1 and CDR2: SNHLY and FYNNEI. There are 14 residues in the CDR3. The CDR3 is CASVTGQRDYTQYF. The CDR3 region has the DNA TGTGCCAGCGTTACGGGCCAGCGGGATTATACGCAGTATTTT.

This rearrangement joins TRBV10-3 to TRBJ2-1; TRBD2 aligns across 12 bases. The junction had 10 bases not matched to a gene; V was cut back by 1 base and J by 9 bases. The germline CDR1 and CDR2 sequences are ENHRY and SYGVKD. The CDR3 is 17 amino acids. CDR3 residues: CAISEYRLAGGPIEQFF. The CDR3 coding sequence is TGTGCCATCAGTGAGTATCGCCTAGCGGGAGGGCCTATTGAGCAGTTCTTC.

The chain couples TRBV5-1 to TRBJ1-4, with 9 bases identical to TRBD1. The ends lost 0 bases at V and 8 bases at J; junction bases unmatched: 8. There are 16 residues in the CDR3. Germline V lookup: CDR1 SGHRS, CDR2 YFSETQ. CDR3 bases: TGCGCCAGCAGCTTGGAACAGGGGGCTAGGAACGAAAAACTGTTTTTT. Translation: CASSLEQGARNEKLFF.

This chain joins TRBV7-9 and TRBJ2-1; 15 positions agree with TRBD2. V shed 5 bases and J 3 bases; nucleotides not matched to a gene: 8. Germline V gene data show CDR1 as SEHNR and CDR2 as FQNEAQ (reference sequence). The length of the CDR3 is 18 residues. The CDR3 coding sequence is TGTGCCAGCAGCCCCCGGACTAGCGGGGGGGCAGTCTACAATGAGCAGTTCTTC. Residues: CASSPRTSGGAVYNEQFF.

The sample holds a few counts of this clone. This chain links TRBV7-9 with TRBJ1-1; TRBD1 is a possible D gene (6 bases). The germline V gene encodes CDR1 SEHNR and CDR2 FQNEAQ (reference sequence). V lost 7 bases, J lost 8 bases, and 14 bases lay in between. This CDR3 region has 12 residues. The CDR3 loop reads CASTWGQSEAFF. DNA for the CDR3: TGTGCCAGCACCTGGGGACAATCCGAAGCTTTCTTT.

This chain joins TRBV6-5 and TRBJ2-3; tentatively, D is TRBD2 (5 bases). The length of the CDR3 is 15 residues. V lost 0 bases to trimming and J lost 2 bases, with 9 bases between them. Germline assignment: CDR1 MNHEY and CDR2 SVGAGI. CDR3 protein: CASSYSQRFTDTQYF. CDR3 nucleotide sequence: TGTGCCAGCAGTTACTCGCAGCGGTTCACAGATACGCAGTATTTT.

In its sample, this clone was seen a few times. The gene calls are TRBV2 and TRBJ1-6; a weak D match, TRBD1 (5 bases). The CDR3 has 15 residues. V was clipped by 2 bases and J by 8 bases, with 13 bases between them. The V gene's germline CDR1 is SNHLY and CDR2 FYNNEI. CDR3 nucleotides: TGTGCCAGCAGTGAAACCCAGGGTTATTATTCACCCCTCCACTTT. Amino acids: CASSETQGYYSPLHF.

The rearrangement links TRBV9 to TRBJ2-3, with D possibly being TRBD1 (6 bases). The CDR3 consists of 16 residues. Germline values: CDR1 SGDLS, CDR2 YYNGEE. Trimming took off 0 bases at V and 2 bases at J, with 13 bases between the two ends. CDR3 sequence (DNA): TGTGCCAGCAGCGTAGTAGGACAGCCGAACACAGATACGCAGTATTTT. This translates into CASSVVGQPNTDTQYF.

V usage is TRBV4-1 and J usage is TRBJ2-7, with 11 bases lining up with TRBD1. Germline V gene sequence: CDR1 MGHRA, CDR2 YSYEKL. The V and J ends lost 2 bases and 3 bases, in that order; junction bases with no gene match: 6. The CDR3 has 16 residues. DNA of the CDR3: TGCGCCAGCAGCCAACTACCGGGACAGGGGGACTACGAGCAGTACTTC. Encoded protein: CASSQLPGQGDYEQYF.